This entry features one T cell receptor beta chain sequence. What this receptor recognizes is not known. Within one base of it there is no much larger clone, and no base qualities were kept. Ficoll-Paque density gradient centrifugation was the method used to isolate PBMCs. These data belong to a study of T-cell memory formation after mild COVID-19 (dated by TCRdb to the early 2020s). Context from the whole study: TCR sequence clusters from the two donors were largely donor specific. Two young, previously healthy adult volunteers, one female and one male, were included in the cohort. In a couple of donors, T-cell clones that expanded and contracted after mild COVID-19 were followed by sequencing TCRalpha and TCRbeta repertoires longitudinally.

The CDR3 sequence holds 14 residues, the cysteine and phenylalanine included. The sequence is cut down to CDR3 DNA, 42 bases in frame from base 1. V and J lose 5 bases and 5 bases, and a span of 13 bases separates them. CDR1 is given as MDHEN and CDR2 as SYDVKM, both from the germline V gene. Overall study results and their limits: Whether the second-wave clones peaking on day 37 were SARS-CoV-2 specific was not confirmed. Contracting CD4+ clones appeared mostly in the CM and EM memory subsets, whereas CD8+ clones were enriched in EMRA. Balanced CD4/CD8 phenotypes were observed for clones contracting from day 15 to 85, whereas a bias towards CD4+ was observed for a second wave of clones expanding from day 15 to 37. The study covered only a couple of mild cases, and larger cohorts including severe cases with pre-infection samples were considered necessary. Some responding clones were detected in pre-infection memory, suggesting pre-existing cross-reactive memory T cells joined the SARS-CoV-2 response.

These reads were obtained on an Illumina NovaSeq 6000. TCRalpha and TCRbeta cDNA libraries were built by 5'RACE with constant-segment primers, adding sample barcodes and unique molecular identifiers. Trizol reagent was used to extract RNA from every sample. Amplification of the libraries took two PCR steps, and the second step added a second sample barcode plus Illumina TruSeq adapters. The libraries were sequenced on an Illumina NovaSeq using 2 x 150 bp paired-end reads. The study's own analysis went as follows. Reads were demultiplexed and collapsed into UMI-guided consensus sequences with migec v1.2.7. Using mixcr v2.1.11, UMI consensuses were aligned to TRA and TRB V and J templates and then assembled into clonotypes. Clonotypes were classified as expanded or contracted when called significant by both edgeR and NoisET, with noise models trained on biological replicates. For edgeR calls, the thresholds were a false discovery rate-adjusted p below 0.01 and a log2 fold-change of 1. As an exploratory analysis of dynamics, PCA with hierarchical clustering was applied to max-normalized trajectories of the 1000 most abundant clonotypes. Separately sequenced CD4+ and CD8+ repertoires were used to assign the CD4 or CD8 phenotype of responding clones. The public reads were quality trimmed at Q25 with fastp and then assembled into clones with MiXCR by TCRdb, keeping productive beta chains. Entries that share a CDR3 protein sequence are merged under the most common genes and DNA. The V and J calls were not made by the authors but by TCRdb's processing. The sample data list 300,000 to 400,000 distinct CDR3 sequences, and 25% to 30% of these were observed just once. The ten most abundant clones make up about 14% of the sample.

Specimen: PBMCs or a T cell subset sorted from them (not recorded which). This TCR derives from an adult woman who had mild COVID-19 (a few samples of this study predate the infection). The sample titles of this study are shuffled in the database, so cell type and time point are left out; the donor was told from shared clones. The chain is assembled from TRBV28 and TRBJ2-1; the D gene cannot be resolved reliably. The sequence in DNA is TGTGCCAGCAGTACGACCCAGCTCAACAATGAGCAGTTCTTC. Its translation is CASSTTQLNNEQFF.